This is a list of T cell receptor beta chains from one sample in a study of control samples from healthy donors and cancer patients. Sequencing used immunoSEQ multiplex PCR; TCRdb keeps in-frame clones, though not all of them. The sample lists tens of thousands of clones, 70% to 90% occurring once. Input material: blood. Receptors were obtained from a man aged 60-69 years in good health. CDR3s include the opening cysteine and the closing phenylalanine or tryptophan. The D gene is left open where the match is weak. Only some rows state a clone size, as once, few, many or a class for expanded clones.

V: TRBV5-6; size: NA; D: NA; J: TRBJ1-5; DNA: TGTGCCAGCAGCTTGTTTAGCGATCAGCCCCAGCATTTT; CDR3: CASSLFSDQPQHF
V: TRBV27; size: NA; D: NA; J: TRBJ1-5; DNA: TGTGCCAGCAGTTTCTTAGCAGGGACCAATCAGCCCCAGCATTTT; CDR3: CASSFLAGTNQPQHF
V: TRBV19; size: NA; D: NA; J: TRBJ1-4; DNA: TGTGCCAGTAGCCACAAACCCCGGGAAAAACTGTTTTTT; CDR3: CASSHKPREKLFF
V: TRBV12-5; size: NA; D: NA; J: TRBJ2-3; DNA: TGTGCTAGTGGCAACGGGGGGCCCCGAACAGATACGCAGTATTTT; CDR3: CASGNGGPRTDTQYF
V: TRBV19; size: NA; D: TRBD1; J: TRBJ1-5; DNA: TGTGCCAGTAGTGCAACCGGGACAGGGGCCAGAACCCAGCATTTT; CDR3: CASSATGTGARTQHF
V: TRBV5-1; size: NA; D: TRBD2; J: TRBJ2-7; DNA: TGCGCCAGCAGCGAAGGACTAGCGGACCTCTACGAGCAGTACTTC; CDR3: CASSEGLADLYEQYF
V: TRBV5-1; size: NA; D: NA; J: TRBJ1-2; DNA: TGCGCCAGCAGCTTGGAAGGGGACGTTCGCTATGGCTACACCTTC; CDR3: CASSLEGDVRYGYTF
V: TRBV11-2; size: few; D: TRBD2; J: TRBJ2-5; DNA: TGTGCCAGCAGCTTTACCGGCGGGGGTCGTGTGACCCAGTACTTC; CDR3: CASSFTGGGRVTQYF
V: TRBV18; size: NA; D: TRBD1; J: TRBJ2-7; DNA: TGTGCCAGCTCACCTAGAGGACAGGAAAGCGAGCAGTACTTC; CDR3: CASSPRGQESEQYF
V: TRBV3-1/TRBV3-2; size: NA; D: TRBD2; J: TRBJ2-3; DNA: TGTGCCAGCAGCCAAGATAAACTAGCGGGATTGAGCACAGATACGCAGTATTTT; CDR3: CASSQDKLAGLSTDTQYF
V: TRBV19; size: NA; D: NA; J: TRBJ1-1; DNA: TGTGCCAGTAGTAGTCAGGCGAACACTGAAGCTTTCTTT; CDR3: CASSSQANTEAFF
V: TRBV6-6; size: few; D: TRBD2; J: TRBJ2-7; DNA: TGTGCCAGCAGTCTATCCCTCCGAGCGGGGGTACCCTACGAGCAGTACTTC; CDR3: CASSLSLRAGVPYEQYF
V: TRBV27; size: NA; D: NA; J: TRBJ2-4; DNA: TGTGCCAGCAGTTTATACTCGAACCGGGACGGGGACATTCAGTACTTC; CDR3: CASSLYSNRDGDIQYF
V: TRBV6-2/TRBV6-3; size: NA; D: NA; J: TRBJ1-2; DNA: TGTGCCAGCAGTGGGGGGTCTGCGGCTCATGGCTACACCTTC; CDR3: CASSGGSAAHGYTF
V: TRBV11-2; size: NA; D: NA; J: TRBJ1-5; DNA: TGTGCCAGCAGCTTAAGCGGAAATCAGCCCCAGCATTTT; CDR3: CASSLSGNQPQHF
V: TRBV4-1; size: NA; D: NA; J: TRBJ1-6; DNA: TGCGCCAGCAGCCAAGATCCGTGGTCACCCCTCCACTTT; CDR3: CASSQDPWSPLHF
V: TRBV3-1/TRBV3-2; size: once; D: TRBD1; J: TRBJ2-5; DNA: TGTGCCAGCAGCCAAGATCCCGACAGGGGACAAGAGACCCAGTACTTC; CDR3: CASSQDPDRGQETQYF
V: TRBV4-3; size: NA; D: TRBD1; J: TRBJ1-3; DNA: TGCGCCAGCAGCCAAGTTTCCGGGACAGGGGGCAACACCATATATTTT; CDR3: CASSQVSGTGGNTIYF
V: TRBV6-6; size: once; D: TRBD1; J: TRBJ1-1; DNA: TGTGCCAGCAGTCCGGGACAGTTCATGAACACTGAAGCTTTCTTT; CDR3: CASSPGQFMNTEAFF
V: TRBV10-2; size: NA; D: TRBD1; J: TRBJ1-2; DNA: TGCGCCAGCAGCCGACAGGGCTACCGCTATGGCTACACCTTC; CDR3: CASSRQGYRYGYTF
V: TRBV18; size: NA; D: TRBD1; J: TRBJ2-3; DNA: TGTGCCAGCTCACGCGGGACAGGGGTCCTGGCAGATACGCAGTATTTT; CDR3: CASSRGTGVLADTQYF
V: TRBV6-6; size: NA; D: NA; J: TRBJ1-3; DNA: TGTGCCAGCAGTAACGGGTTATCTGGAAACACCATATATTTT; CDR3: CASSNGLSGNTIYF
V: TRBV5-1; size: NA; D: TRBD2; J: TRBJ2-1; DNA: TGCGCCAGCAGCTTTAGTAGCGGGACCTACAATGAGCAGTTCTTC; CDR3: CASSFSSGTYNEQFF
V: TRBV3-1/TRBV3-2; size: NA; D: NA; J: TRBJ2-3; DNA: TGTGCCAGCAGCCAACTAGGGGGAGGGACAGATACGCAGTATTTT; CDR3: CASSQLGGGTDTQYF
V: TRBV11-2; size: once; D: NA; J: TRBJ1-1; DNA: TGTGCCAGCAGCCGGGTGTTGGGGGTAGGCACTGAAGCTTTCTTT; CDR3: CASSRVLGVGTEAFF
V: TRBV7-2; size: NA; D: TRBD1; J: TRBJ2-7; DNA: TGTGCCAGCAGCTCGGACAGGTTCGACGAGCAGTACTTC; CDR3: CASSSDRFDEQYF
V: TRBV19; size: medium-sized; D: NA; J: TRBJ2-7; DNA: TGTGCCAGTAGTATACCCGGGACGGGCCCCTACGAGCAGTACTTC; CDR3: CASSIPGTGPYEQYF
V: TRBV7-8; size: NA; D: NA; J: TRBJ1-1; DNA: TGTGCCAGCAGCTTAGAACCGGTGAGCACTGAAGCTTTCTTT; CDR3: CASSLEPVSTEAFF
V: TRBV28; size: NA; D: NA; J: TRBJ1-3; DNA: TGTGCCAGCAGCTTGTTAGGGGGTTCTGGAAACACCATATATTTT; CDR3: CASSLLGGSGNTIYF
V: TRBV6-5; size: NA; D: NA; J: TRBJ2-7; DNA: TGTGCCAGCAGTTACACCCAGGGTTACGAGCAGTACTTC; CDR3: CASSYTQGYEQYF
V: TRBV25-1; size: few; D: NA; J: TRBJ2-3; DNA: TGTGCCAGCAAGGGCGGGGGACAGGATATAGATACGCAGTATTTT; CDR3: CASKGGGQDIDTQYF